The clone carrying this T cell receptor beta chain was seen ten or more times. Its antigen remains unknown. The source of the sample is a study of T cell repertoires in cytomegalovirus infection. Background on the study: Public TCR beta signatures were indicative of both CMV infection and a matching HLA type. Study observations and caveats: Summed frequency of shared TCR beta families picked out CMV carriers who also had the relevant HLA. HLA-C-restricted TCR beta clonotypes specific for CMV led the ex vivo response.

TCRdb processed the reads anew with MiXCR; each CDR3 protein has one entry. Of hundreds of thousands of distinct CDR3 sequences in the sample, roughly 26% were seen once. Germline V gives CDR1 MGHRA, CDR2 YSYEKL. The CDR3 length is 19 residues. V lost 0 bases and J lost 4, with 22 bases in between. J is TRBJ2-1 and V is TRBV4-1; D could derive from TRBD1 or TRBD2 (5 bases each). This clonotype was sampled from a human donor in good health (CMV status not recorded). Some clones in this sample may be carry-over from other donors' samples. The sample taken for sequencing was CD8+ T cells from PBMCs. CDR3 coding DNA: TGCGCCAGCAGCCAAGAACGAGGTAACAACGGGGCCCTTTACAATGAGCAGTTCTTC. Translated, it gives CASSQERGNNGALYNEQFF.